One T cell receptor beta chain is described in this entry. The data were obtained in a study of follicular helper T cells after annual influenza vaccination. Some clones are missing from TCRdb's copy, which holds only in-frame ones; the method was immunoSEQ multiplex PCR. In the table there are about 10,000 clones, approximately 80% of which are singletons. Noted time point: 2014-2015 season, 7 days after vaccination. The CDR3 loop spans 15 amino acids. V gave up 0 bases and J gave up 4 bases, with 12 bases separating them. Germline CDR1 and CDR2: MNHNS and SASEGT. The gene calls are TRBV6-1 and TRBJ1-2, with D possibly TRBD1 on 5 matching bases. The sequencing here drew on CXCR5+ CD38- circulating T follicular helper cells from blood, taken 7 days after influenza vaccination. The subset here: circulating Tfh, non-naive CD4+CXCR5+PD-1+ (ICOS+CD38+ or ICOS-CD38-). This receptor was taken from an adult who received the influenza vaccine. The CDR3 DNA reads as TGTGCCAGCAGTGAAGCGCTTCAGGGAACCTATGGCTACACCTTC. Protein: CASSEALQGTYGYTF.